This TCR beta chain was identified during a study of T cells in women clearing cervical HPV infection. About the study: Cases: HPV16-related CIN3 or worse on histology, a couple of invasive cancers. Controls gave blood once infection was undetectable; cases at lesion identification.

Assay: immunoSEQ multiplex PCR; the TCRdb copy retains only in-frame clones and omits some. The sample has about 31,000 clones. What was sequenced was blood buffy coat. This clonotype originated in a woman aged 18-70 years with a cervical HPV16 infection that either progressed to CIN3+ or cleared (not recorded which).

The sequenced CDR3 bases are TGTGCCAGCAGCCCACGGGGGGCCACCTTCTACGAC. It specifies CASSPRGATFYD. The entire CDR3 protein reads CASSPRGATFYDYTF. This chain uses TRBV5-6 with TRBJ1-2; possible D gene TRBD1, 6 bases. The missing CDR3 end, 3 residues past where the read stops, is filled in from the germline J gene. Germline CDR1 reads SGHDT; CDR2 reads YYEEEE. CDR3 size: 15 residues.